This is a list of T cell receptor beta chains from one sample in a study of technical replicates of blood from a handful of donors. The method was immunoSEQ multiplex PCR; TCRdb's version includes in-frame clones alone and lacks a portion of them. Of approximately 70,000 clones detected, 95% to 98% appear once; the ten largest clones hold about 0.16%. Material for sequencing was T cells isolated from PBMCs. Receptors were obtained from a human donor in good health. CDR3s include the opening cysteine and the closing phenylalanine or tryptophan. The D gene is left open where the match is weak.

V gene	D gene	J gene	CDR3 DNA	CDR3 protein
TRBV6-5	NA	TRBJ1-4	TGTGCCAGCAGTTACTCTTATCGTAATGAAAAACTGTTTTTT	CASSYSYRNEKLFF
TRBV4-1	TRBD2	TRBJ2-5	TGCGCCAGCAGCCAAGATAGGCGACTAGCGGGAGAGACCCAGTACTTC	CASSQDRRLAGETQYF
TRBV29-1	NA	TRBJ1-1	TGCAGCGTTGGAGACAGCCGCGGCACTGAAGCTTTCTTT	CSVGDSRGTEAFF
TRBV30	TRBD1	TRBJ1-2	TGTGCCTGGAGTACTCTGGGACAGGGAGCGCCTAACTATGGCTACACCTTC	CAWSTLGQGAPNYGYTF
TRBV15	TRBD2	TRBJ2-5	TGTGCCACCAGAGAAGGGAGGGCTCAAGAGACCCAGTACTTC	CATREGRAQETQYF
TRBV28	NA	TRBJ1-3	TGTGCCAGCACTCAGGCTGCCACCTCTGGAAACACCATATATTTT	CASTQAATSGNTIYF
TRBV4-2	TRBD1	TRBJ2-7	TGTGCCAGCAGCCAAGCTTTGCCAGGGGGCGACTGGCCCTCCTACGAGCAGTACTTC	CASSQALPGGDWPSYEQYF
TRBV27	NA	TRBJ1-1	TGTGCCAGCAGTGACAGGAACACTGAAGCTTTCTTT	CASSDRNTEAFF
TRBV6-6	TRBD2	TRBJ2-7	TGTGCCAGCAGTTCCCTAGCGGGCCGACCCTACGAGCAGTACTTC	CASSSLAGRPYEQYF
TRBV2	NA	TRBJ1-3	TGTGCCAGCAGTGGCGGGGCTGGAAACACCATATATTTT	CASSGGAGNTIYF
TRBV5-6	NA	TRBJ2-2	TGTGCCAGCAGCTTGGGGGGCCCCGGGGAGCTGTTTTTT	CASSLGGPGELFF
TRBV7-8	TRBD1	TRBJ1-2	TGTGCCAGCAGCCCGGGACAGGACCAGGGCTACACCTTC	CASSPGQDQGYTF
TRBV29-1	TRBD2	TRBJ2-5	TGCAGCGGGTTAGCGGGAGGGACTTTGGAGACCCAGTACTTC	CSGLAGGTLETQYF
TRBV6-5	TRBD1	TRBJ2-3	TGTGCCAGCAGTTACTCCCCGACAGGGCCTCAGTATTTT	CASSYSPTGPQYF
TRBV5-1	TRBD1	TRBJ2-7	TGCGCCAGCAGTTTAGGGACAGGGGGTCGAAAGGGGATATACGAGCAGTACTTC	CASSLGTGGRKGIYEQYF
TRBV5-1	TRBD1	TRBJ2-7	TGCGCCAGACACAGGGGTACAATACCCTACGAGCAGTACTTC	CARHRGTIPYEQYF
TRBV9	NA	TRBJ2-1	TGTGCCAGCAGCCCCCGAAGGGGATTAGTAGGTTACGATGAGCAGTTCTTC	CASSPRRGLVGYDEQFF